The 16 T cell receptor beta chains in this list originate from one sample, sequenced in a study of sequential checkpoint blockade in melanoma (dated by TCRdb to the late 2010s). The intended sense of this specimen's treatment or condition label: randomized to nivolumab then ipilimumab (arm A) or the reverse (arm B). Library preparation was by the immunoSEQ multiplex PCR assay. TCRdb re-hosts the immuneACCESS table, in-frame sequences only. Its copies lack some clones; in the studies checked, an unresolved V gene accounts for under half of them, and the cause for the rest is not known. Present in this sample are roughly 14,000 clones, under 85% of which were seen just once. In total, the top ten clones hold over 25% of the sample. Specimen: CD8+ T cells sorted from blood (inferred from file names), collected from a patient given nivolumab and ipilimumab in sequence. These receptors came from a human donor with melanoma.

The J gene is TRBJ2-5, the V gene TRBV7-8, with D perhaps matching TRBD2 (5 bases). The J call is uncertain, as TRBJ2-7 better fits the DNA end. The CDR3 runs 15 residues. Germline CDR1 is SGHVS and CDR2 is FQNEAQ. CDR3 residues: CASSLARTLTYEQYF. For the CDR3, the DNA is TGTGCCAGCAGCTTAGCAAGGACTTTAACCTACGAGCAGTACTTC.

This clone is deemed medium-sized. DNA of the CDR3: TGCGCCAGCAGCCAGCTCCCGGGACAGGGGGCTGTAGGCTATGGCTACACCTTC. Its protein is CASSQLPGQGAVGYGYTF. The J gene is TRBJ1-2, the V gene TRBV4-1; 12 bases agree with TRBD1. J was trimmed by 4 bases and V by 3 bases; bases with no gene match: 12. The germline gives CDR1 MGHRA, CDR2 YSYEKL. The CDR3 sequence is 18 residues long.

The chain has TRBV19 and TRBJ1-1, with 7 bases fitting TRBD1. Per germline, CDR1 LNHDA and CDR2 SQIVND (reference sequence). V shed 3 bases, J shed 1 base, and the junction held 14 bases outside the gene matches. The CDR3 totals 18 residues. The DNA for the CDR3 is TGTGCCAGTAGTATCCCAACCTGGGACAGAGCCTCGAACACTGAAGCTTTCTTT. Its translation is CASSIPTWDRASNTEAFF.

The V and J genes are TRBV6-5 and TRBJ2-7, with 8 nucleotides matching TRBD2. Germline V lookup: CDR1 MNHEY, CDR2 SVGAGI. Germline trimming cut 8 bases from V and 5 bases from J; bases unmatched to any gene: 14. The CDR3 contains 15 residues. The CDR3 sequence: CASGLRSGSGNEQYF. CDR3 bases: TGTGCCAGCGGCTTACGGAGCGGGAGTGGGAACGAGCAGTACTTC.

This clone rates as medium-sized. The chain couples TRBV27 to TRBJ1-2, with TRBD1 identical over 9 bases. The germline V gene encodes CDR1 MNHEY and CDR2 SMNVEV (reference sequence). The CDR3 has 14 amino acids. V lost 5 bases and J lost 2; bases outside the gene matches: 3. In nucleotides, the CDR3 is TGTGCCAGCAGTACACAGGGGGCGAACTATGGCTACACCTTC. The encoded protein is CASSTQGANYGYTF.

V gene TRBV2 combines with J gene TRBJ1-5; possible D gene TRBD1, 5 bases. CDR3 size: 15 residues. Per germline, CDR1 SNHLY and CDR2 FYNNEI. Trimming took off 3 bases at V and 6 bases at J, with 15 bases between the two ends. CDR3 DNA sequence: TGTGCCAGCAGTGATTCGGGACTAGGGAGTCAGCCCCAGCATTTT. It encodes CASSDSGLGSQPQHF.

The chain links TRBV6-4 to TRBJ2-3; no reliable D call. Per germline, CDR1 MRHNA and CDR2 SNTAGT. The CDR3 contains 13 residues. Trimming shortened V by 2 bases and J by 3 bases, and 6 bases separated the two germline ends. The CDR3 nucleotides read TGTGCCAGCAGTGACGGGCCGACAGATACGCAGTATTTT. This sequence encodes CASSDGPTDTQYF.

This clone was seen more than once but under ten times. The V call is TRBV6-4, the J call TRBJ2-5; TRBD2 matches 8 bases. CDR3 length equals 15 residues. The germline V gene encodes CDR1 MRHNA and CDR2 SNTAGT. V was clipped by 3 bases and J by 1 base; unmatched bases: 4. CDR3 in DNA: TGTGCCAGCAGTGAAGAGGCGGGGGGCCAAGAGACCCAGTACTTC. Its translation is CASSEEAGGQETQYF.

V is TRBV27 and J is TRBJ2-1; TRBD2 aligns across 7 bases. Germline V gives CDR1 MNHEY, CDR2 SMNVEV (reference sequence). The V gene end was trimmed by 6 bases and the J gene end by 0 bases; junction bases not matched to a gene: 8. The CDR3 is made up of 16 amino acids. The CDR3 spells CASSPVPGGSYNEQFF. CDR3 bases: TGTGCCAGCAGCCCAGTTCCGGGGGGCTCCTACAATGAGCAGTTCTTC.

The count of this clone is one. This rearrangement joins TRBV4-2 to TRBJ1-5, with 9 nucleotides matching TRBD1. The germline V gene encodes CDR1 LGHNA and CDR2 YNFKEQ. With 0 bases clipped from V and 6 bases from J, the junction kept 3 bases outside the gene matches. There are 15 residues in the CDR3. CDR3 amino acids: CASSQEQGAAQPQHF. The CDR3 nucleotides are TGTGCCAGCAGCCAAGAACAGGGGGCGGCTCAGCCCCAGCATTTT.

The V and J genes are TRBV7-9 and TRBJ1-1; D is uncertain. The V gene lost 0 bases and the J gene lost 11 bases, with 13 bases spanning the gap. This CDR3 spans 13 amino acids. Germline V lookup: CDR1 SEHNR, CDR2 FQNEAQ (reference sequence). As DNA, the CDR3 is TGTGCCAGCAGCTTAGCATTGGAGGCGGGGGCTTTCTTT. Its protein is CASSLALEAGAFF.

The V call is TRBV28, the J call TRBJ2-7; TRBD2 agrees at 7 bases. The CDR3 spans 14 residues. CDR1 and CDR2 from the germline V gene are MDHEN and SYDVKM. V lost 5 bases, J lost 4 bases, and 8 bases stayed unmatched. The CDR3 sequence: CASSPAREGYEQYF. In nucleotides, the CDR3 is TGTGCCAGCAGTCCGGCCAGGGAGGGTTACGAGCAGTACTTC.

The chain employs TRBV5-1 and TRBJ2-7, with D uncertain. CDR3 length equals 11 residues. The germline CDR1 and CDR2 sequences are SGHRS and YFSETQ. Trimming pared 4 bases from V and 3 bases from J, leaving 5 bases between. The CDR3 loop is CASSLDYEQYF. The CDR3 nucleotides are TGCGCCAGCAGCCTAGACTACGAGCAGTACTTC.

The genes are TRBV4-1 and TRBJ2-2; D uncertain. CDR3 length equals 13 residues. The V end lost 2 bases, the J end lost 7 bases, and 8 bases lay between the germline ends. In germline, CDR1 is MGHRA, CDR2 YSYEKL. CDR3 in DNA: TGCGCCAGCAGCCAAATTCTAGGCGGGGAGCTGTTTTTT. Translated: CASSQILGGELFF.

The rearrangement joins TRBV19 to TRBJ2-7; D unclear. V was cut by 6 bases and J by 4 bases, with 13 bases left in between. Germline CDR1 reads LNHDA; CDR2 reads SQIVND (reference sequence). This CDR3 has 13 residues. CDR3 residues: CASSNKAAYEQYF. The CDR3 region has the DNA TGTGCCAGTAGCAACAAGGCGGCATACGAGCAGTACTTC.

This clone has a handful of counts. The genes are TRBV5-3 and TRBJ1-1, with 7 bases aligning to TRBD1. TRBV5-3 is annotated as an ORF whose role is uncertain. The CDR3 sequence is 12 residues long. V lost 8 bases, J lost 6 bases, and 7 bases stayed unmatched. Here the CDR3 DNA reads TGTGCCAGCAGCATTCAGGGGGCTGAAGCTTTCTTT. Protein product: CASSIQGAEAFF.